The 10 T cell receptor beta chains given below trace back to one sample, sequenced in a study of CD8+CD57+ T cells in acquired aplastic anemia. The template used for profiling TCR beta VDJ and CDR3 was genomic DNA. MiXCR, run by TCRdb on the reads, gives a single entry per CDR3 protein. The sample holds some 200,000 distinct CDR3 sequences, 34% seen once. The sample consisted of sorted CD4+, CD8+, or CD8+CD57+ T cells (not recorded which) from PBMCs. All receptors come from a human donor in good health, serving as a control.

The chain is built from TRBV15 and TRBJ2-3; TRBD2 matches at 13 bases. CDR1 is LNHNV and CDR2 is YYDKDF in the germline V gene (reference sequence). The CDR3 contains 15 residues. The V gene end was trimmed by 6 bases and the J gene end by 4 bases; junction bases not matched to a gene: 4. In DNA, the CDR3 is TGTGCCACCAGTTCGACTAGCGGGGGGCCAGATACGCAGTATTTT. It yields the protein CATSSTSGGPDTQYF.

In regard to this clonotype: A much bigger clone sits one base away, suggesting this may be a read error. V is TRBV15 and J is TRBJ2-5; 7 bases are a match to TRBD2. The length of the CDR3 is 13 residues. CDR1 is LNHNV and CDR2 is YYDKDF in the germline V gene (reference sequence). In nucleotides, the CDR3 is TGTGCCAACAGCCAAGCGGGGTCCGGGACCCAGTACTTC. Amino acids: CANSQAGSGTQYF. Combining the CDR3 with reference TRBV15 and TRBJ2-5 gives the whole variable domain DAMVIQNPRYQVTQFGKPVTLSCSQTLNHNVMYWYQQKSSQAPKLLFHYYDKDFNNEADTPDNFQSRRPNTSFCFLDIRSPGLGDTAMYLCANSQAGSGTQYFGPGTRLLVL.

In its sample, this clonotype was seen a few times. V usage is TRBV28 and J usage is TRBJ1-1; TRBD1 aligns across 10 bases. CDR1 MDHEN and CDR2 SYDVKM come from the germline V gene. With V trimmed by 6 bases and J by 4 bases, 2 bases remained unmatched. The CDR3 has 13 amino acids. The CDR3 nucleotides are TGTGCCAGCAGGGGACAGGGGACCACTGAAGCTTTCTTT. Residues: CASRGQGTTEAFF.

J is TRBJ1-5 and V is TRBV12-3 or TRBV12-4, with 9 bases fitting TRBD1. This CDR3 spans 16 amino acids. Germline trimming cut 1 base from V and 6 bases from J; bases unmatched to any gene: 7. DNA of the CDR3: TGTGCCAGCAGTTTAGGGGGACAGGGAAGGAGTCAGCCCCAGCATTTT. Protein product: CASSLGGQGRSQPQHF.

In the case of this clonotype: The junction shows a germline mismatch at one end, possibly a read error. The rearrangement joins TRBV5-1 to TRBJ1-6, with D perhaps matching TRBD1 (5 bases). Germline assignment: CDR1 SGHRS and CDR2 YFSETQ. The CDR3 spans 17 residues. The CDR3 reads CASRLAGGARGASPLHF. The CDR3 DNA reads as TGCGCCAGCCGCTTGGCCGGTGGGGCCAGAGGGGCCTCACCCCTCCACTTT.

V gene TRBV7-9 combines with J gene TRBJ2-7; no firm D call. The CDR3 contains 13 residues. CDR1 is SEHNR, CDR2 FQNEAQ, per germline (reference sequence). Trimming cost V 6 bases and J 5 bases, with 14 bases left between them. The CDR3 reads CASRGSGGDEQYV. The DNA of the CDR3 is TGTGCCAGCAGGGGGTCGGGTGGAGACGAGCAGTACGTC.

The chain carries TRBV7-3 and TRBJ1-2; 9 nucleotides agree with TRBD1. Germline CDR1 SGHTA, CDR2 FQGTGA. CDR3 size: 14 residues. The ends lost 3 bases at V and 14 bases at J; junction bases unmatched: 13. CDR3 DNA: TGTGCCAGCAGCTTGACGGGACAGGGCCCCCACTTAACCTTC. Its translation is CASSLTGQGPHLTF. Based on the CDR3 plus reference TRBV7-3 and TRBJ1-2, the full variable domain is GAGVSQTPSNKVTEKGKYVELRCDPISGHTALYWYRQSLGQGPEFLIYFQGTGAADDSGLPNDRFFAVRPEGSVSTLKIQRTERGDSAVYLCASSLTGQGPHLTFGSGTRLTVV.

Ten or more counts support this clonotype. V gene TRBV7-9 combines with J gene TRBJ1-1; D not certain. CDR1 and CDR2 from the germline V gene are SEHNR and FQNEAQ (reference sequence). This CDR3 spans 15 amino acids. V was trimmed by 2 bases and J by 3 bases, leaving 13 bases between them. The chain's CDR3 is CASSLPKGRDTEAFF. The CDR3 DNA reads as TGTGCCAGCAGCTTACCAAAAGGGAGGGACACTGAAGCTTTCTTT.

This clonotype has at least ten counts. The V gene is TRBV19, the J gene TRBJ1-2; the D is unclear. With 4 bases removed from V and 4 bases from J, the gap between germline ends came to 10 bases. The germline CDR1 and CDR2 sequences are LNHDA and SQIVND (reference sequence). This CDR3 contains 13 residues. The CDR3, as DNA: TGTGCCAGTAGTACTCTCGCCCCCTATGGCTACACCTTC. This gives the protein CASSTLAPYGYTF.

V usage is TRBV4-1 and J usage is TRBJ1-4; no definite D call. Trimming cost V 2 bases and J 2 bases, with 12 bases left between them. Per the germline V gene, CDR1 is MGHRA and CDR2 is YSYEKL. The CDR3 runs 16 residues. The CDR3: CASSQRESGTNEKLFF. CDR3 nucleotide sequence: TGCGCCAGCAGCCAAAGGGAAAGCGGCACTAATGAAAAACTGTTTTTT.